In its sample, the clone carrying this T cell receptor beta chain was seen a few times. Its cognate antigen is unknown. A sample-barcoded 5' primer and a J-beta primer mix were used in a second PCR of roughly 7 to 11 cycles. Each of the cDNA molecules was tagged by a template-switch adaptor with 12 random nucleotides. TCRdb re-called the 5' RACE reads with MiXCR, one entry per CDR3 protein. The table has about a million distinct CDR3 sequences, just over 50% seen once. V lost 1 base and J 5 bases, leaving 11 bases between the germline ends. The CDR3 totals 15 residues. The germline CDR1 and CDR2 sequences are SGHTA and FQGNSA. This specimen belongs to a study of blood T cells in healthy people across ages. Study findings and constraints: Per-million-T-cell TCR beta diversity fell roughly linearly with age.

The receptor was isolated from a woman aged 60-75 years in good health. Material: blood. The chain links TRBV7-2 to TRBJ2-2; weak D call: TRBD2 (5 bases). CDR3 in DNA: TGTGCCAGCAGCTTAGGGCTACCGGGGACCGGGGAGCTGTTTTTT. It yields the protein CASSLGLPGTGELFF.